This TCR beta chain is from a study of beta chain features in type 1 diabetes. This clone occurred a few times. Its specificity is unknown. The V segment lost 3 bases and the J segment 2 bases; nucleotides outside the gene matches: 12. Germline CDR1 reads KGHSH; CDR2 reads LQKENI. There are 17 residues in the CDR3. A CD45RO/CCR7/CD25/CD127/CD95/CD27 panel sorted naive, central memory, regulatory and stem cell-like memory CD4+ cells. Reverse transcribing all isolated RNA meant expressed TCRB transcripts were sequenced. Sequenced by immunoSEQ multiplex PCR; TCRdb stores in-frame clones only, minus some. The repertoire holds 120,000 to 150,000 clones, with around 13% as singletons. Study-wide results and caveats: Shorter TCRB CDR3s, moderately but significantly so, were found in Type 1 diabetes patients in all four CD4+ subsets.

The chain joins TRBV18 to TRBJ2-7; 8 nucleotides line up with TRBD1. The sequence derives from a young man with type 1 diabetes. Source material: central memory CD4+ T cells from blood. In DNA form, the CDR3 reads TGTGCCAGCTCACCTTCCCGGGACAGGAGGTTCGCCTACGAGCAGTACTTC. The encoded protein is CASSPSRDRRFAYEQYF.